Below are 7 T cell receptor beta chains sequenced from a single sample in a study of blood T cell repertoires in COVID-19. TCRdb's table, derived via immunoSEQ multiplex PCR, lists solely in-frame clones and lacks some. The sample yields tens of thousands of clones, around 90% seen once. The source material was peripheral blood. The receptor source for this set is a human donor in a cohort sampled during active COVID-19.

The CDR3 DNA sequence: TGTGCCAGCAGCCAACCGAGAAGTGGTGAGCAGTTCTTC. Protein: CASSQPRSGEQFF. The V call is TRBV3-1 (or the pseudogene TRBV3-2), the J call TRBJ2-1; D gene unclear. V dropped 2 bases and J dropped 9 bases, with 11 bases sitting between them. CDR1 is LGHDT, CDR2 YNNKEL, per germline (reference sequence). This CDR3 has 13 residues.

J is TRBJ2-5 and V is TRBV25-1, with D possibly TRBD2 on 7 matching bases. Trimming took 8 bases from V and 2 from J, leaving 21 bases between them. Germline V gives CDR1 MGHDK, CDR2 SYGVNS. This CDR3 is 16 amino acids long. Here the CDR3 reads CASGGAPTGEQETQYF. CDR3 nucleotide sequence: TGTGCCAGCGGGGGGGCCCCCACAGGAGAGCAAGAGACCCAGTACTTC.

The chain joins TRBV24-1 to TRBJ1-2; 7 positions agree with TRBD1. The CDR3 consists of 14 residues. The V gene end was trimmed by 7 bases and the J gene end by 2 bases; junction bases not matched to a gene: 6. Germline V CDR1 and CDR2: KGHDR, SFDVKD. CDR3 coding DNA: TGTGCCACCAGAGAGACAGGGCGAAACTATGGCTACACCTTC. Residues: CATRETGRNYGYTF.

The V call is TRBV7-2, the J call TRBJ2-3, with TRBD2 identical over 7 bases. Germline V gene sequence: CDR1 SGHTA, CDR2 FQGNSA. The CDR3 runs 15 residues. Trimming took 3 bases from V and 1 from J; bases not matched to a gene: 4. The CDR3 nucleotides are TGTGCCAGCAGCTTTGGGCTAGCGGGCACAGATACGCAGTATTTT. It is translated as CASSFGLAGTDTQYF. The full variable domain, completed using reference TRBV7-2 and TRBJ2-3, is GAGVSQSPSNKVTEKGKDVELRCDPISGHTALYWYRQSLGQGLEFLIYFQGNSAPDKSGLPSDRFSAERTGGSVSTLTIQRTQQEDSAVYLCASSFGLAGTDTQYFGPGTRLTVL.

The rearrangement links TRBV5-1 to TRBJ1-4; D might be TRBD1 (6 bases). The CDR3 loop spans 14 amino acids. Germline V CDR1 and CDR2: SGHRS, YFSETQ. Trimming shortened V by 0 bases and J by 7 bases, and 10 bases separated the two germline ends. CDR3 region: CASSLEVGGEKLFF. The CDR3 DNA reads TGCGCCAGCAGCTTGGAGGTAGGGGGTGAAAAACTGTTTTTT.

In the case of this clone: The sample carries other DNA sequences with the same CDR3. The J gene is TRBJ1-5, the V gene TRBV5-4, with D possibly matching TRBD1 (6 bases). CDR3 length: 14 amino acids. Trimming took off 0 bases at V and 3 bases at J, with 7 bases between the two ends. The germline gives CDR1 SGHNT, CDR2 YYREEE (reference sequence). CDR3 region: CASSLDRDNQPQHF. DNA for the CDR3: TGTGCCAGCAGCTTGGACAGGGACAATCAGCCCCAGCATTTT.

This clone was detected only a few times. The V and J genes are TRBV24-1 and TRBJ2-3; 7 nucleotides match TRBD2. Germline trimming cut 3 bases from V and 5 bases from J; bases unmatched to any gene: 4. CDR3 length equals 14 residues. Looked up from germline, CDR1 is KGHDR and CDR2 is SFDVKD. The CDR3 spells CATSDPGREDTQYF. As DNA, the CDR3 is TGTGCCACCAGTGATCCAGGGAGGGAAGATACGCAGTATTTT.